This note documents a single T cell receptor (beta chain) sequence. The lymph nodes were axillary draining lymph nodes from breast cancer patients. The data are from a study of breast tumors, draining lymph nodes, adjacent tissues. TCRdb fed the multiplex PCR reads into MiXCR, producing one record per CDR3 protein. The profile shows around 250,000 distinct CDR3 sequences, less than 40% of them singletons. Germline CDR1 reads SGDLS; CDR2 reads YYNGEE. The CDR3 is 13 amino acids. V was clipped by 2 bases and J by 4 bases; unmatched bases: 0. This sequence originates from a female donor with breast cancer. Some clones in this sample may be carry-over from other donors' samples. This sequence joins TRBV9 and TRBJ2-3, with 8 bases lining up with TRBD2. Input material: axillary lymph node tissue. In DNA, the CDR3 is TGTGCCAGCAGCGTGGGACTAGCAGATACGCAGTATTTT. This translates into CASSVGLADTQYF.